Below, 10 T cell receptor beta chains from the same sample are listed, as sequenced in a study of blood T cells in healthy people across ages. A second 7 to 11 cycle PCR used barcoded and J-beta primers. Using its own MiXCR run on the 5' RACE reads, TCRdb lists one record per CDR3 protein. The sample includes about 1,400,000 distinct CDR3 sequences, about 40% of them seen just once. Sequencing used blood. Source of these receptors: a young woman in good health.

This clonotype was seen more than once but under ten times. The chain uses TRBV29-1 and TRBJ2-3, with D possibly being TRBD1 or TRBD2 (5 bases each). Germline loops: CDR1 SQVTM, CDR2 ANQGSEA. The V and J ends lost 3 bases and 11 bases respectively, with 12 bases between them. The CDR3 is 11 residues long. DNA of the CDR3: TGCAGCGTTGACAGGGACCGGGGGCAGTATTTT. Protein product: CSVDRDRGQYF.

The chain links TRBV2 to TRBJ1-1; 12 nucleotides agree with TRBD1. This CDR3 is built from 16 residues. Trimming took 10 bases from V and 1 from J; bases not matched to a gene: 10. Per the germline V gene, CDR1 is SNHLY and CDR2 is FYNNEI. CDR3 coding DNA: TGTGCCAACGAACCGGGACAGGGGGCGCAGAACACTGAAGCTTTCTTT. Translated: CANEPGQGAQNTEAFF.

There are a few counts of this clonotype. The rearrangement links TRBV15 to TRBJ2-7; 11 bases align to TRBD2. V gave up 1 base and J gave up 4 bases; unmatched junction bases: 6. Germline assignment: CDR1 LNHNV and CDR2 YYDKDF (reference sequence). This CDR3 is built from 16 residues. DNA for the CDR3: TGTGCCACCAGCAGAGGTAGTAGCGGGAGGGGGTACGAGCAGTACTTC. Translating it yields CATSRGSSGRGYEQYF.

The chain links TRBV9 to TRBJ1-1; D is unclear. The germline V gene has CDR1 SGDLS and CDR2 YYNGEE. The CDR3 runs to 16 residues. Trimming stripped 3 bases from V and 5 bases from J, with 20 bases between. As DNA, the CDR3 is TGTGCCAGCAGCGACGCCCAACGAGGGTCTGAGACTGAAGCTTTCTTT. Amino acids: CASSDAQRGSETEAFF.

This chain connects TRBV24-1 to TRBJ2-7, with 9 bases matching TRBD1. This CDR3 comprises 15 residues. Trimming removed 7 bases from V and 5 bases from J; junction bases left unmatched: 11. Germline loops: CDR1 KGHDR, CDR2 SFDVKD. CDR3 nucleotides: TGTGCCACCAGCCCCGCTCCCGGGACAGGGAACGAGCAGTACTTC. Residues: CATSPAPGTGNEQYF.

The J gene is TRBJ1-4, the V gene TRBV30; D unresolved. The V gene's germline CDR1 is GTSNPN and CDR2 SVGIG (reference sequence). Trimming took 2 bases from V and 4 from J, leaving 11 bases between them. The CDR3 sequence is 14 residues long. The CDR3 loop reads CAWSWADLNEKLFF. The CDR3 DNA reads as TGTGCCTGGAGTTGGGCAGACCTTAATGAAAAACTGTTTTTT.

The chain employs TRBV7-8 and TRBJ2-3, with D possibly TRBD2 on 6 matching bases. CDR3 length equals 17 residues. The V end lost 1 base, the J end lost 4 bases, and 18 bases lay between the germline ends. CDR1 SGHVS and CDR2 FQNEAQ come from the germline V gene. The CDR3 sequence is CASSLGVGRGGPDTQYF. CDR3 DNA sequence: TGTGCCAGCAGCTTAGGCGTGGGCCGAGGAGGGCCAGATACGCAGTATTTT.

V gene TRBV11-2 combines with J gene TRBJ2-1; D remains ambiguous. The CDR3 has 12 amino acids. Germline values: CDR1 SGHAT, CDR2 FQNNGV. With 7 bases removed from V and 8 bases from J, the gap between germline ends came to 12 bases. Written as DNA, the CDR3 is TGTGCCAGCACCACAAACGGCGATGAGCAGTTCTTC. Protein product: CASTTNGDEQFF.

This clonotype was seen a handful of times. The V gene is TRBV20-1, the J gene TRBJ2-3, with TRBD2 as a possible D gene (5 bases). Germline CDR1 reads DFQATT; CDR2 reads SNEGSKA (reference sequence). Trimming removed 1 base at V and 6 bases at J, with 11 bases between. CDR3 size: 13 residues. The CDR3 region has the DNA TGCAGTGCTAGAGGAGCGGCCCCGGATACGCAGTATTTT. Its protein product is CSARGAAPDTQYF.

This chain uses TRBV6-5 with TRBJ2-7; tentatively, D is TRBD1 or TRBD2 (5 bases each). Germline V gives CDR1 MNHEY, CDR2 SVGAGI. The CDR3 extends over 16 amino acids. V was pared by 4 bases and J by 0 bases, with 16 bases between. This CDR3 is CASSSDWGSVSYEQYF. The DNA of the CDR3 is TGTGCCAGCAGTTCCGATTGGGGGAGTGTCTCCTACGAGCAGTACTTC.